This T cell receptor beta chain was profiled in a study of blood T cell repertoires in COVID-19. The wider study: The study drew acute and convalescent COVID-19 samples from the United States, Italy and Spain. The cDNA or gDNA used as material had been derived from T cells, B-cell-depleted T cells, or PBMCs.

Deletions cut 4 bases from V and 1 base from J, with 10 bases between. Germline CDR1 and CDR2: MGHRA and YSYEKL. The CDR3 is 14 amino acids. The authors' processing: The assay estimated nucleated cells by amplifying reference gene primers. The assay was immunoSEQ multiplex PCR, and TCRdb's table has in-frame clones only and misses some. V, J and clone size were drawn from that table, and D and trimming were deduced from the DNA. The sample yields roughly 260,000 clones, 65% to 80% seen once. This chain connects TRBV4-1 to TRBJ1-1; D gene ambiguous. The sequence came from a woman aged 40-49 years with active or convalescent COVID-19. The specimen was peripheral blood. In DNA form, the CDR3 reads TGCGCCAGCAGCCCTAGGTTCGGGAACACTGAAGCTTTCTTT. Translation gives CASSPRFGNTEAFF.